This is a list of T cell receptor beta chains from one sample in a study of shared clonotypes between healthy human individuals. Sequenced by immunoSEQ multiplex PCR; TCRdb stores in-frame clones only, minus some. The top ten hold about 0.39% of the sample, which has 2 million to 2.5 million clones, 85% to 95% seen once. Sequencing was done on a sample of naive CD4+ T cells from PBMCs. These receptors were obtained from a man between 18 and 35 years old in good health. Some clones in this sample may be carry-over from other donors' samples. Each CDR3 is given with its conserved first and last residue.

CDR3aa	v_gene	j_gene
CASSLQSSRETQYF	TRBV7-2	TRBJ2-5
CASSRDSLAKNIQYF	TRBV5-1	TRBJ2-4
CASSKLRARTGELFF	TRBV25-1	TRBJ2-2
CASSLGGDTGELFF	TRBV11-2	TRBJ2-2
CASSLKPPDTQYF	TRBV27	TRBJ2-3
CASSYRPDTQYF	TRBV6-5	TRBJ2-3
CASSRDRGGTEAFF	TRBV2	TRBJ1-1
CASSPPYLNTEAFF	TRBV18	TRBJ1-1
CASSPGLAGSSTDTQYF	TRBV2	TRBJ2-3
CASSGQGASYEQYF	TRBV10-2	TRBJ2-7
CASSLAGTKTF	TRBV11-1	TRBJ1-2
CASSYTTGVYNSPLHF	TRBV7-2	TRBJ1-6
CASGALGQGNTEAFF	TRBV5-6	TRBJ1-1
CASTPHGGAGQRALTRAFF	TRBV6-8	TRBJ1-1
CASSRSGGTGELFF	TRBV14	TRBJ2-2
CASSLLSYEQYF	TRBV28	TRBJ2-7
CASSLETNSYGELFF	TRBV7-2	TRBJ2-2
CASGKEGGQGLDEQYF	TRBV2	TRBJ2-7
CASGPGQEYQPQHF	TRBV27	TRBJ1-5
CASRASTGELFF	TRBV2	TRBJ2-2
CASSFSQVSNTEAFF	TRBV4-1	TRBJ1-1
CAISESMGSREGRECTF	TRBV10-3	TRBJ1-2
CASSLEGFSGTEAFF	TRBV5-1	TRBJ1-1
CASSLLRTGGGETQYF	TRBV28	TRBJ2-5
CASQITGTATYEQYF	TRBV6-1	TRBJ2-7
CASSSQWGEGTDTQYF	TRBV7-3	TRBJ2-3
CASSLQPGQGTYGYTF	TRBV7-2	TRBJ1-2
CASSPEQGAFDEQFF	TRBV18	TRBJ2-1
CASSQGPLAKNIQYF	TRBV11-2	TRBJ2-4
CASSVGRGPQETQYF	TRBV9	TRBJ2-5
CASSPGGMGGTEAFF	TRBV6-6	TRBJ1-1
CASSVAPGGTEAFF	TRBV9	TRBJ1-1
CAISERQPELTEAFF	TRBV10-3	TRBJ1-1
CASSQGNREKLFF	TRBV4-1	TRBJ1-4
CASSLVTGVSGNTIYF	TRBV7-2	TRBJ1-3
CASSAGLAGGRKNTGELFF	TRBV9	TRBJ2-2
CASRLNTEAFF	TRBV5-1	TRBJ1-1
CASSYSPGTDTQYF	TRBV6-5	TRBJ2-3
CASSTGGGTDTQYF	TRBV19	TRBJ2-3